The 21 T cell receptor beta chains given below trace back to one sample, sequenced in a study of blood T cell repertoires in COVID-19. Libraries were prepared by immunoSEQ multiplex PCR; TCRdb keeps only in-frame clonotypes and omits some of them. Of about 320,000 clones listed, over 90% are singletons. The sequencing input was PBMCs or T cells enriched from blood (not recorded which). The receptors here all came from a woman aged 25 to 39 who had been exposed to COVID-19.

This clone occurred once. Here the CDR3 reads CSVIQGPQETQYF. CDR3 DNA sequence: TGCAGCGTTATACAGGGTCCCCAAGAGACCCAGTACTTC. The chain couples TRBV29-1 to TRBJ2-5; D possibly corresponds to TRBD1 (6 bases). In germline, CDR1 is SQVTM, CDR2 ANQGSEA. CDR3 length: 13 residues. V lost 5 bases and J lost 1, with 11 bases in between.

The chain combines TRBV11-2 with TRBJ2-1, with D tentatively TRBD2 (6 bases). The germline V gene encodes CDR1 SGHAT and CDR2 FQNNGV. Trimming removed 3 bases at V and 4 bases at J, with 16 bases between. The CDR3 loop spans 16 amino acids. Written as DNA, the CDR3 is TGTGCCAGCAGCTTGGATCCCGGGGGAATTTACAATGAGCAGTTCTTC. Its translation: CASSLDPGGIYNEQFF. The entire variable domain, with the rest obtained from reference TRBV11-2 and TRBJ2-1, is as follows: EAGVAQSPRYKIIEKRQSVAFWCNPISGHATLYWYQQILGQGPKLLIQFQNNGVVDDSQLPKDRFSAERLKGVDSTLKIQPAKLEDSAVYLCASSLDPGGIYNEQFFGPGTRLTVL.

The CDR3 region is CASLGQNSPLHF. CDR3 nucleotides: TGTGCCAGCTTGGGACAGAATTCACCCCTCCACTTT. This chain connects TRBV27 to TRBJ1-6; 7 bases align to TRBD1. Losses at the gene ends were 8 bases for V and 7 bases for J; bases not matched to a gene: 2. Per the germline V gene, CDR1 is MNHEY and CDR2 is SMNVEV (reference sequence). This CDR3 is built from 12 residues.

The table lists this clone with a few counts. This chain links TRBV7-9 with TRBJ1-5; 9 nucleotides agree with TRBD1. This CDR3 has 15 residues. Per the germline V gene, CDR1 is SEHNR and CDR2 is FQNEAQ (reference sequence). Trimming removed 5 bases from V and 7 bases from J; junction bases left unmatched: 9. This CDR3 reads CASSQGTGLTQPQHF. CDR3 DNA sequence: TGTGCCAGCAGCCAAGGGACAGGGCTTACACAGCCCCAGCATTTT.

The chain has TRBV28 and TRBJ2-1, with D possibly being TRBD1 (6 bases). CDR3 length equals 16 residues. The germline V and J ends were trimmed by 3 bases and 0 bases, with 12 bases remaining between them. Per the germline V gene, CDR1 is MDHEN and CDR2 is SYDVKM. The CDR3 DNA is TGTGCCAGCAGTTTGTTGGGACAAAGCTCCTACAATGAGCAGTTCTTC. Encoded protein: CASSLLGQSSYNEQFF.

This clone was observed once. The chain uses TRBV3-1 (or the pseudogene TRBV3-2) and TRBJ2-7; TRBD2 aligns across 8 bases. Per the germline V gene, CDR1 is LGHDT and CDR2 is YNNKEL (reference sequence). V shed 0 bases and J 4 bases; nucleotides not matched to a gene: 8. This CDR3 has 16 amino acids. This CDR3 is CASSQDSSGGSYEQYF. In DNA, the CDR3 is TGTGCCAGCAGCCAAGATTCCAGCGGGGGAAGTTACGAGCAGTACTTC.

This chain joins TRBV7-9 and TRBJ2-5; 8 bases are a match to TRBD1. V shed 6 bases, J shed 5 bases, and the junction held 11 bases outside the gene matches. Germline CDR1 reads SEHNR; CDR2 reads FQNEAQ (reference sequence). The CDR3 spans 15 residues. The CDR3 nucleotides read TGTGCCAGCAGAGCGGACAGGGTGTTAAAGGAGACCCAGTACTTC. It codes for CASRADRVLKETQYF.

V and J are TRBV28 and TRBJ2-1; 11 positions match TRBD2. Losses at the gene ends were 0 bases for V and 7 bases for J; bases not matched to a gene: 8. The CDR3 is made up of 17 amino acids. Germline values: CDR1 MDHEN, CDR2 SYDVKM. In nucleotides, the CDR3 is TGTGCCAGCAGTTTATGGGGTAGCGGGGGGGCTCGAAATGAGCAGTTCTTC. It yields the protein CASSLWGSGGARNEQFF.

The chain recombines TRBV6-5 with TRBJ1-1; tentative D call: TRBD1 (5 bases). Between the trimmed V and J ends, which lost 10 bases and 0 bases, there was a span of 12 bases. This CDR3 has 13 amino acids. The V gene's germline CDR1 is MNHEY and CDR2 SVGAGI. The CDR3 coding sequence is TGTGCCACCCTAGGGGTCATGAACACTGAAGCTTTCTTT. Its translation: CATLGVMNTEAFF.

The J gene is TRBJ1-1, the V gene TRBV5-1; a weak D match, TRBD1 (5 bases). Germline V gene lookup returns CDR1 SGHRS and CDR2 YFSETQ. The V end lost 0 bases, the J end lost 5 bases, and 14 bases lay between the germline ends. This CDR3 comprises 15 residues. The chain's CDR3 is CASSLEGRSGTEAFF. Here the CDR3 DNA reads TGCGCCAGCAGCTTGGAGGGTAGATCAGGGACTGAAGCTTTCTTT.

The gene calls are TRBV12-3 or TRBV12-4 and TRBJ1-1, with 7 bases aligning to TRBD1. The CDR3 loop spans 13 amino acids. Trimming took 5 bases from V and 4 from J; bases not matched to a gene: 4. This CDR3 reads CASSIAGGTEAFF. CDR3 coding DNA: TGTGCCAGCAGTATCGCAGGGGGCACTGAAGCTTTCTTT.

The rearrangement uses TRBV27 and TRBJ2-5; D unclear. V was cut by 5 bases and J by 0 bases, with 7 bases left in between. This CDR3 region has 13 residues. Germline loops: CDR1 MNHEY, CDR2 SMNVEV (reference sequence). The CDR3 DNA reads TGTGCCAGCAGTACTAATTACCAAGAGACCCAGTACTTC. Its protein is CASSTNYQETQYF.

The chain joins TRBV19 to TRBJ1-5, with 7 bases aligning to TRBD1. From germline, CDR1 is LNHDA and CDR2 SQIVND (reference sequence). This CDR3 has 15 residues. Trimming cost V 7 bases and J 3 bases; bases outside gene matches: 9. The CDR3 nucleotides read TGTGCCAGTAAAAAGGGACAGACCTTCAATCAGCCCCAGCATTTT. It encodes CASKKGQTFNQPQHF.

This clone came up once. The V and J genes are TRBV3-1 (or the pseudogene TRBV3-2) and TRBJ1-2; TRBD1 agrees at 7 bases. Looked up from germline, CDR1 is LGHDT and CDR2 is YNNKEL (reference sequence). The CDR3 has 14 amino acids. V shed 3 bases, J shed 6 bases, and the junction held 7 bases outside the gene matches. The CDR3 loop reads CASSHLTGMDGYTF. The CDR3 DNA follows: TGTGCCAGCAGCCACCTGACAGGGATGGATGGCTACACCTTC.

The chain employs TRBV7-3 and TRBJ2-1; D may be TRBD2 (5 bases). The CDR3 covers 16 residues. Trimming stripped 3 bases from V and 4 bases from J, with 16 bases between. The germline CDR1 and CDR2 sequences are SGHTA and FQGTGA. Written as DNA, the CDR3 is TGTGCCAGCAGCTTGGGAGCAGCCCCCTTGTACAATGAGCAGTTCTTC. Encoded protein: CASSLGAAPLYNEQFF. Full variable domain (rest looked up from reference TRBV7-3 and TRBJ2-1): GAGVSQTPSNKVTEKGKYVELRCDPISGHTALYWYRQSLGQGPEFLIYFQGTGAADDSGLPNDRFFAVRPEGSVSTLKIQRTERGDSAVYLCASSLGAAPLYNEQFFGPGTRLTVL.

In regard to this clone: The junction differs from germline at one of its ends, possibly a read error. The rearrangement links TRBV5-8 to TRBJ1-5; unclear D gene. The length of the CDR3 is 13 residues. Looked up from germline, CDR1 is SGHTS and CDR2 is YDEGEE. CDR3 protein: CAGSVYRDQPQHF. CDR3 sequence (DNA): TGTGCCGGCAGCGTATACAGAGATCAGCCCCAGCATTTT.

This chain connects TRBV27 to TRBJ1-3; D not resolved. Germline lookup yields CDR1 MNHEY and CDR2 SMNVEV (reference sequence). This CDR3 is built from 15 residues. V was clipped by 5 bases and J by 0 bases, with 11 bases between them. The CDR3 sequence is CASSPSAISGNTIYF. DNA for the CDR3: TGTGCCAGCAGTCCATCAGCGATCTCTGGAAACACCATATATTTT.

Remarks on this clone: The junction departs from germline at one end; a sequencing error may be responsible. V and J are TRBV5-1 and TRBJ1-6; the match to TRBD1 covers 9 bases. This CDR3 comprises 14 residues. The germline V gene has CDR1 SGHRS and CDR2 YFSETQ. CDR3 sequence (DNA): TGCGCCAGCGGCTTGGGACAGGGAAATTCACCCCTCCACTTT. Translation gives CASGLGQGNSPLHF.

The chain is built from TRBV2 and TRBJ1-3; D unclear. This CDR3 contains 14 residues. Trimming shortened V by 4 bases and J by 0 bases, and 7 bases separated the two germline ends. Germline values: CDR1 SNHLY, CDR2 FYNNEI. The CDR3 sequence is CASSGSDSGNTIYF. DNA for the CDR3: TGTGCCAGCAGTGGCAGCGACTCTGGAAACACCATATATTTT. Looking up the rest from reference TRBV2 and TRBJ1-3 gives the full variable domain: EPEVTQTPSHQVTQMGQEVILRCVPISNHLYFYWYRQILGQKVEFLVSFYNNEISEKSEIFDDQFSVERPDGSNFTLKIRSTKLEDSAMYFCASSGSDSGNTIYFGEGSWLTVV.

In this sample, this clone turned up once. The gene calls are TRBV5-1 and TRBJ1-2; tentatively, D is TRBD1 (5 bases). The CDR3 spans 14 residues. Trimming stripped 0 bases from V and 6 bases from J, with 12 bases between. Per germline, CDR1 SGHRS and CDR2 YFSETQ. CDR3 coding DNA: TGCGCCAGCAGCTTGGAGAGGAAGGGGAATGGCTACACCTTC. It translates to CASSLERKGNGYTF.

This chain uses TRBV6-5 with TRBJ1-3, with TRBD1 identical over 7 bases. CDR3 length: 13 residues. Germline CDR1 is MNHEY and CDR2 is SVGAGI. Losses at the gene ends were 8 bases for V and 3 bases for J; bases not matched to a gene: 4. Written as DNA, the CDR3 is TGTGCCAGCGGACAGGTTTTTGGAAACACCATATATTTT. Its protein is CASGQVFGNTIYF.